A selection of T cell receptor beta chains follows, all from one sample in a study of response to subunit inactivated influenza vaccine. In TCRdb, the RT-PCR reads were re-called with MiXCR into one record per CDR3 protein. The sample consists of fewer than 700,000 distinct CDR3 sequences, over 10% of them appearing once. This specimen was PBMCs from blood, taken roughly 48 days after vaccination. The receptors were gathered from a man between 45 and 60 years old who received an inactivated influenza vaccine. Both conserved end residues are part of each CDR3. Each record gives: J gene, clone size, V gene, D gene, CDR3 DNA, CDR3 protein. D genes are given only for firm matches. Part of the rows lack a size; the others show once, few, many or a class for expanded clones.

TRBJ1-3 NA TRBV5-6 NA TGTGCCAGCAGCGCAGGGGAAGTTGGAAACACCATATATTTT CASSAGEVGNTIYF
TRBJ2-3 many TRBV9 TRBD2 TGTGCCAGCAGCGAGGGGGGAGTCTTAGCGGGAATTTGGGGGACGGCAGATACGCAGTATTTT CASSEGGVLAGIWGTADTQYF
TRBJ2-7 few TRBV7-2 NA TGTGCCAGCAGCTTAGCCTCCAGGGACGAGCAGTACTTC CASSLASRDEQYF
TRBJ1-2 few TRBV20-1 NA TGCAGTGCCGTAAGACAGTATGGCTACACCTTC CSAVRQYGYTF
TRBJ2-3 few TRBV5-1 NA TGCGCCAGCAGAGAGTATACTAGCACAGATACGCAGTATTTT CASREYTSTDTQYF
TRBJ2-1 NA TRBV18 NA TGTGCCAGCTCACCTATGAGGGCCTACAATGAGCAGTTCTTC CASSPMRAYNEQFF
TRBJ2-1 NA TRBV4-3 NA TGCGCCAGCAGCCAAGATCGGGGGTCAGGTGAGCAGTTCTTC CASSQDRGSGEQFF
TRBJ2-1 few TRBV12-3/TRBV12-4 NA TGTGCCAGCAGTTTAGGGAACCGGGAGTTCTTC CASSLGNREFF
TRBJ2-1 once TRBV29-1 NA TGCAGCGCTACAGGTATCTCCTACAATGAGCAGTTCTTC CSATGISYNEQFF
TRBJ2-7 NA TRBV7-2 TRBD2 TGTGCCAGCAGCTTAGCTAGCGGGGTCCACGAGCAGTACTTC CASSLASGVHEQYF
TRBJ2-2 NA TRBV7-6 NA TGTGCCAGCAGCTTAGAGTCTAACACCGGGGAGCTGTTTTTT CASSLESNTGELFF
TRBJ2-5 few TRBV20-1 TRBD2 TGCAGTGCTAGGCTAGCGGGAGTAGAGACCCAGTACTTC CSARLAGVETQYF
TRBJ2-2 NA TRBV21-1 NA TGTGCCAGCAGCAAAGTCGAGCGGGAGCCCCCCGGGGAGCTGTTTTTT CASSKVEREPPGELFF
TRBJ2-3 NA TRBV20-1 TRBD2 TGCAGTGCTAGAGACGCTAAGCAGCGGGGGGACACAGGTACGCAGTATTTT CSARDAKQRGDTGTQYF
TRBJ2-3 few TRBV25-1 NA TGTGCCAGCGGATTAGATACGCAGTATTTT CASGLDTQYF
TRBJ1-2 few TRBV7-9 TRBD1 TGTGCCAGCAGCTTAAGCGCCGGGACAGGGGACTACACCTTC CASSLSAGTGDYTF
TRBJ1-5 few TRBV29-1 NA TGCAGCGTTGAAGATGTTCCTAATCAGCCCCAGCATTTT CSVEDVPNQPQHF
TRBJ1-2 few TRBV28 NA TGTGCCAGCAGTCTAGACGGACACAATAACTATGGCTACACCTTC CASSLDGHNNYGYTF
TRBJ2-7 few TRBV7-2 NA TGTGCCAGCAGCTCCAAAAGGAGCTCCTACGAGCAGTACTTC CASSSKRSSYEQYF
TRBJ2-7 many TRBV27 TRBD2 TGTGCCAGCAGTTTAAGGGCTAGCGGAAACTACGAGCAGTACTTC CASSLRASGNYEQYF
TRBJ1-2 many TRBV4-2 TRBD1 TGTGCCAGCAGCCAGGAACAGGGGAGGTATGGCTACACCTTC CASSQEQGRYGYTF
TRBJ2-3 NA TRBV9 NA TGTGCCAGCAGCCCCCCCAGTCTAGATACGCAGTATTTT CASSPPSLDTQYF
TRBJ2-7 many TRBV7-8 NA TGTGCCAGCAGCCTCATGGCGGAAAGCTACGAGCAGTACTTC CASSLMAESYEQYF
TRBJ2-1 few TRBV3-1 NA TGTGCCAGCAGCCGAAGGGGGATTGAGCAGTTCTTC CASSRRGIEQFF
TRBJ2-3 few TRBV5-4 TRBD1 TGTGCCAGCAGGGAGACAGGGGATTGGACAGATACGCAGTATTTT CASRETGDWTDTQYF
TRBJ1-2 NA TRBV4-2 NA TGTGCCAGCAGCCAGTTTGACGGAGATAACTATGGCTACACCTTC CASSQFDGDNYGYTF
TRBJ2-7 few TRBV4-3 TRBD1 TGCGCCAGCAGCCACAGCGCGGGGACAGGGGACTACGAGCAGTACTTC CASSHSAGTGDYEQYF
TRBJ1-1 many TRBV12-3/TRBV12-4 NA TGTGCCAGCAGTATCCGAATGAACACTGAAGCTTTCTTT CASSIRMNTEAFF
TRBJ2-5 few TRBV24-1 NA TGTGCCACCAGTGATTTAAGCGAGACCCAGTACTTC CATSDLSETQYF
TRBJ2-7 few TRBV7-9 NA TGTGCCAGCAGCCGTGGACTCGCCTCCCACTACGAGCAGTACTTC CASSRGLASHYEQYF
TRBJ2-1 many TRBV29-1 NA TGCAGCGTTGATTCCCCCTTTGGGGACAATGAGCAGTTCTTC CSVDSPFGDNEQFF
TRBJ2-6 many TRBV9 NA TGTGCCAGCAGCGTAGTGGGCGCTTCGGCCAACGTCCTGACTTTC CASSVVGASANVLTF
TRBJ2-3 many TRBV5-1 NA TGCGCCAGCTCTCTCCGACATCTCACAGATACGCAGTATTTT CASSLRHLTDTQYF
TRBJ1-1 NA TRBV12-3/TRBV12-4 NA TGTGCCAGCAGTCCGTCCTACTCCATGAACACTGAAGCTTTCTTT CASSPSYSMNTEAFF
TRBJ1-1 few TRBV6-2/TRBV6-3 NA TGTGCCAGCAGTCGGGGGGCGTACACTGAAGCTTTCTTT CASSRGAYTEAFF
TRBJ2-1 NA TRBV4-3 TRBD2 TGCGCCAGCAGCCAAGAACCGGGACTAGCGGGTTCTCCTTCCTACAATGAGCAGTTCTTC CASSQEPGLAGSPSYNEQFF
TRBJ2-2 many TRBV20-1 NA TGCAGTGCTAGAGATACGAGGCGAGGGGAGGCCGGGGAGCTGTTTTTT CSARDTRRGEAGELFF
TRBJ2-1 NA TRBV6-2/TRBV6-3 NA TGTGCCAGCAGTTACTGGTCGGGCAATGAGCAGTTCTTC CASSYWSGNEQFF
TRBJ2-7 once TRBV20-1 TRBD1 TGCAGTGGTGCACTAGGGGGCGACTACGAGCAGTACTTC CSGALGGDYEQYF
TRBJ2-7 NA TRBV27 NA TGTGCCAGCAGTTTTTTCTCAACGGGGAACTCCTACGAGCAGTACTTC CASSFFSTGNSYEQYF